This section outlines one TCR beta chain sequence together with its context. Its antigen remains unknown. CD8 cells regarded as naive lacked CD45RO, were positively chosen for CCR7, and omitted terminally differentiated effector memory CD45RA+ cells. V dropped 5 bases and J dropped 6; count of bases not matched to a gene: 8. CDR3 size: 14 residues. CDR1 and CDR2 (germline): MNHNS, SASEGT. This record comes from a study of shared clonotypes between healthy human individuals. Overall study findings and caveats: The study found lower generation probabilities in non-shared clonotypes than in those shared by all four donors. Sharing across four donors was seen in 4.5% to 6.5% of naive CD4 clonotypes.

Sequencing was performed with immunoSEQ multiplex PCR; in TCRdb, only in-frame clones are kept and a portion is missing. The sample yields about 2.1 million clones, just under 95% seen once. Sequencing was carried out using naive CD8+ T cells from PBMCs. This TCR was recovered from a man younger than 35 in good health. Some clones in this sample may be carry-over from other donors' samples. V usage is TRBV6-1 and J usage is TRBJ2-7; TRBD1 aligns across 9 bases. CDR3 sequence (DNA): TGTGCCAGCAGTAACAGGGACAGGGTAAGCGAGCAGTACTTC. The encoded protein is CASSNRDRVSEQYF.